These 29 T cell receptor beta chains share one sample of origin, sequenced in a study of chemoradiotherapy in HPV16-positive cancers. Method: immunoSEQ multiplex PCR; TCRdb's copy keeps in-frame clones and lacks some. The sample holds about 12,000 clones, approximately 88% seen once. The starting material was blood, obtained from a patient who underwent chemoradiotherapy. Receptors were obtained from a human donor with HPV-associated anogenital cancer.

This chain uses TRBV7-9 with TRBJ2-5; weak D call: TRBD1 (6 bases). This CDR3 has 14 residues. V was pared by 3 bases and J by 0 bases, with 8 bases between. Germline V gene data show CDR1 as SEHNR and CDR2 as FQNEAQ (reference sequence). CDR3 DNA sequence: TGTGCCAGCAGCTTCGGACAGAACCAAGAGACCCAGTACTTC. Its translation: CASSFGQNQETQYF.

V and J are TRBV28 and TRBJ1-2; D gene unclear. CDR1 MDHEN and CDR2 SYDVKM come from the germline V gene. Between the trimmed V and J ends, which lost 5 bases and 5 bases, there was a span of 3 bases. This CDR3 is 10 amino acids long. CDR3 bases: TGTGCCAGCAGTAGTTATGGCTACACCTTC. It translates to CASSSYGYTF.

The gene calls are TRBV9 and TRBJ2-3; tentative D call: TRBD1 (5 bases). The V end was cut by 3 bases, the J end by 2 bases, with 16 bases between. The CDR3 is 16 amino acids. Germline lookup yields CDR1 SGDLS and CDR2 YYNGEE. CDR3 protein: CASSAHHGRATDTQYF. DNA of the CDR3: TGTGCCAGCAGCGCCCATCACGGCAGGGCCACAGATACGCAGTATTTT. Looking up the rest from reference TRBV9 and TRBJ2-3 gives the full variable domain: DSGVTQTPKHLITATGQRVTLRCSPRSGDLSVYWYQQSLDQGLQFLIQYYNGEERAKGNILERFSAQQFPDLHSELNLSSLELGDSALYFCASSAHHGRATDTQYFGPGTRLTVL.

The chain joins TRBV18 to TRBJ2-5; D unclear. The CDR3 runs 13 residues. From germline, CDR1 is KGHSH and CDR2 LQKENI. The ends were cut back, 3 bases at V and 5 bases at J, with 10 bases in the middle. CDR3: CASSPRQGETQYF. CDR3 DNA sequence: TGTGCCAGCTCACCGAGACAAGGGGAGACCCAGTACTTC.

V usage is TRBV5-1 and J usage is TRBJ2-5; 14 nucleotides line up with TRBD2. The CDR3 consists of 17 residues. Trimming took 0 bases from V and 4 from J; bases not matched to a gene: 5. From germline, CDR1 is SGHRS and CDR2 YFSETQ. Here the CDR3 DNA reads TGCGCCAGCAGCTTGGGGACTAGCGGGGGGAAGGGAGAGACCCAGTACTTC. This codes for CASSLGTSGGKGETQYF. Filled out from reference TRBV5-1 and TRBJ2-5, the complete variable domain reads KAGVTQTPRYLIKTRGQQVTLSCSPISGHRSVSWYQQTPGQGLQFLFEYFSETQRNKGNFPGRFSGRQFSNSRSEMNVSTLELGDSALYLCASSLGTSGGKGETQYFGPGTRLLVL.

The J gene is TRBJ1-2, the V gene TRBV5-6; D perhaps matches TRBD1 (5 bases). CDR3 length equals 12 residues. Per germline, CDR1 SGHDT and CDR2 YYEEEE. V lost 5 bases and J lost 6, with 11 bases in between. This CDR3 is CASRIGGDGYTF. DNA of the CDR3: TGTGCCAGCAGGATTGGAGGGGATGGCTACACCTTC.

V and J are TRBV9 and TRBJ2-7; D is possibly TRBD1 (6 bases). The V gene lost 4 bases and the J gene lost 6 bases, with 20 bases spanning the gap. This CDR3 has 15 residues. Germline V lookup: CDR1 SGDLS, CDR2 YYNGEE. DNA for the CDR3: TGTGCCAGCAGCCCCTGGGACACTTCCCCCGCCGAGCAGTACTTC. It translates to CASSPWDTSPAEQYF.

The chain recombines TRBV10-2 with TRBJ1-1; perhaps TRBD1 as D (5 bases). V shed 6 bases and J shed 1 base, with 9 bases lying between them. This CDR3 has 13 residues. Germline V gene sequence: CDR1 WSHSY, CDR2 SAAADI. The CDR3 DNA reads TGCGCCAGCAGCTTCGGGACGAACACTGAAGCTTTCTTT. This codes for CASSFGTNTEAFF.

This chain uses TRBV19 with TRBJ2-2; D is ambiguous. V was pared by 4 bases and J by 1 base, with 13 bases between. Germline V lookup: CDR1 LNHDA, CDR2 SQIVND (reference sequence). CDR3 length: 16 amino acids. In DNA form, the CDR3 reads TGTGCCAGTAGTACATATCGGGCCGTGAACACCGGGGAGCTGTTTTTT. Translated, it gives CASSTYRAVNTGELFF.

The rearrangement links TRBV19 to TRBJ2-2; the D call may be TRBD1 or TRBD2 (6 bases each). Between the trimmed V and J ends, which lost 3 bases and 5 bases, there was a span of 13 bases. Germline CDR1 LNHDA, CDR2 SQIVND (reference sequence). The CDR3 sequence is 15 residues long. The DNA of the CDR3 is TGTGCCAGTAGTATGATGGGGGGCCGAACCGGGGAGCTGTTTTTT. Its translation: CASSMMGGRTGELFF. The variable domain in full, completed from reference TRBV19 and TRBJ2-2, reads DGGITQSPKYLFRKEGQNVTLSCEQNLNHDAMYWYRQDPGQGLRLIYYSQIVNDFQKGDIAEGYSVSREKKESFPLTVTSAQKNPTAFYLCASSMMGGRTGELFFGEGSRLTVL.

The chain has TRBV6-4 and TRBJ2-5; 10 bases agree with TRBD2. V trimming: 3 bases; J trimming: 2 bases; junction bases outside the gene matches: 3. Germline V gene lookup returns CDR1 MRHNA and CDR2 SNTAGT. The CDR3 contains 15 residues. The CDR3 protein is CASSDVAGGQETQYF. In nucleotides, the CDR3 is TGTGCCAGCAGTGATGTAGCGGGGGGACAAGAGACCCAGTACTTC.

The V and J genes are TRBV11-1 and TRBJ2-7; the D is unclear. The CDR3 covers 15 residues. Trimming pared 0 bases from V and 5 bases from J, leaving 14 bases between. The germline V gene has CDR1 SGHAT and CDR2 FQDESV (reference sequence). CDR3 sequence: CASSLASRAEDEQYF. As DNA, the CDR3 is TGTGCCAGCAGCTTAGCGTCTAGGGCTGAGGACGAGCAGTACTTC.

This clone has more than one count but fewer than ten. V is TRBV6-1 and J is TRBJ1-6, with a weak D call TRBD1 (5 bases). Between the trimmed V and J ends, which lost 4 bases and 5 bases, there was a span of 12 bases. The germline V gene encodes CDR1 MNHNS and CDR2 SASEGT. This CDR3 has 15 residues. In DNA form, the CDR3 reads TGTGCCAGCAGTGTCGACGGGGGGGATAATTCACCCCTCCACTTT. Protein sequence: CASSVDGGDNSPLHF.

The CDR3 sequence: CASSQGDFYGYTF. The CDR3 region has the DNA TGTGCCAGTAGCCAAGGGGATTTCTATGGCTACACCTTC. The gene calls are TRBV19 and TRBJ1-2; D might be TRBD1 (5 bases). The CDR3 has 13 residues. Between the trimmed V and J ends, which lost 6 bases and 4 bases, there was a span of 12 bases. Germline V gene data show CDR1 as LNHDA and CDR2 as SQIVND (reference sequence). The complete variable domain, with remaining parts taken from reference TRBV19 and TRBJ1-2, reads DGGITQSPKYLFRKEGQNVTLSCEQNLNHDAMYWYRQDPGQGLRLIYYSQIVNDFQKGDIAEGYSVSREKKESFPLTVTSAQKNPTAFYLCASSQGDFYGYTFGSGTRLTVV.

This chain uses TRBV4-1 with TRBJ2-1; the D gene is possibly TRBD1 (5 bases). Looked up from germline, CDR1 is MGHRA and CDR2 is YSYEKL. Between the trimmed V and J ends, which lost 4 bases and 5 bases, there was a span of 9 bases. The CDR3 loop spans 13 amino acids. This CDR3 reads CASSRGQHNEQFF. In DNA, the CDR3 is TGCGCCAGCAGCCGGGGCCAGCACAATGAGCAGTTCTTC.

The genes are TRBV2 and TRBJ2-7; 7 nucleotides line up with TRBD1. Germline-derived CDR1 and CDR2 are SNHLY and FYNNEI. The V segment lost 6 bases and the J segment 3 bases; nucleotides outside the gene matches: 8. The CDR3 contains 14 residues. This chain's CDR3 is CASSDDRVDYEQYF. For the CDR3, the DNA is TGTGCCAGCAGCGACGACAGGGTTGACTACGAGCAGTACTTC. Using reference TRBV2 and TRBJ2-7 for the parts outside the CDR3, the full variable domain is EPEVTQTPSHQVTQMGQEVILRCVPISNHLYFYWYRQILGQKVEFLVSFYNNEISEKSEIFDDQFSVERPDGSNFTLKIRSTKLEDSAMYFCASSDDRVDYEQYFGPGTRLTVT.

This chain links TRBV30 with TRBJ1-1; 7 bases fit TRBD1. This CDR3 is built from 13 residues. V lost 8 bases to trimming and J lost 4 bases; unmatched junction nucleotides: 10. The germline V gene encodes CDR1 GTSNPN and CDR2 SVGIG (reference sequence). In DNA form, the CDR3 reads TGTGCCGCCAACAGGGGTGTAACCACTGAAGCTTTCTTT. Translated, it gives CAANRGVTTEAFF.

This clone has a single count. The J gene is TRBJ2-7, the V gene TRBV5-4, with 11 bases matching TRBD1. Germline V gene data show CDR1 as SGHNT and CDR2 as YYREEE (reference sequence). Unmatched junction bases numbered 1, after V lost 2 bases and J lost 6 bases. The CDR3 totals 13 residues. In nucleotides, the CDR3 is TGTGCCAGCAGCTTTGGACAGGGGGCCGAGCAGTACTTC. Amino acids: CASSFGQGAEQYF. The full variable domain, in which reference TRBV5-4 and TRBJ2-7 provide the parts outside the CDR3, is ETGVTQSPTHLIKTRGQQVTLRCSSQSGHNTVSWYQQALGQGPQFIFQYYREEENGRGNFPPRFSGLQFPNYSSELNVNALELDDSALYLCASSFGQGAEQYFGPGTRLTVT.

The chain combines TRBV7-2 with TRBJ2-2; no clear D. With 3 bases removed from V and 3 bases from J, the gap between germline ends came to 17 bases. The CDR3 runs to 17 residues. CDR1 is SGHTA and CDR2 is FQGNSA in the germline V gene. CDR3: CASSFLSTLMHTGELFF. The CDR3 nucleotides are TGTGCCAGCAGCTTTTTATCGACCCTGATGCACACCGGGGAGCTGTTTTTT.

V is TRBV7-6 and J is TRBJ1-5; D is uncertain. Germline V lookup: CDR1 SGHVS, CDR2 FNYEAQ. The CDR3 length is 13 residues. In DNA, the CDR3 is TGTGGTCTAATAGCGGCCGCCGAGAGAGCCCAGCATTTT. This sequence encodes CGLIAAAERAQHF. The entire variable domain, with the rest obtained from reference TRBV7-6 and TRBJ1-5, is as follows: GAGVSQSPRYKVTKRGQDVALRCDPISGHVSLYWYRQALGQGPEFLTYFNYEAQQDKSGLPNDRFSAERPEGSISTLTIQRTEQRDSAMYRCGLIAAAERAQHFGDGTRLSIL.

This rearrangement joins TRBV30 to TRBJ1-6; D uncertain. This CDR3 is 13 amino acids long. Germline CDR1 GTSNPN, CDR2 SVGIG (reference sequence). V gave up 4 bases and J gave up 7 bases, with 11 bases separating them. CDR3 sequence: CAWKVSRNSPLHF. The CDR3 region has the DNA TGTGCCTGGAAAGTCTCACGAAATTCACCCCTCCACTTT. The complete variable domain, with remaining parts taken from reference TRBV30 and TRBJ1-6, reads SQTIHQWPATLVQPVGSPLSLECTVEGTSNPNLYWYRQAAGRGLQLLFYSVGIGQISSEVPQNLSASRPQDRQFILSSKKLLLSDSGFYLCAWKVSRNSPLHFGNGTRLTVT.

The J gene is TRBJ2-3, the V gene TRBV5-1; D is undetermined. The V and J ends lost 0 bases and 0 bases respectively, with 8 bases between them. The CDR3 length is 15 residues. Germline values: CDR1 SGHRS, CDR2 YFSETQ. CDR3 loop: CASSLGLASTDTQYF. In DNA, the CDR3 is TGCGCCAGCAGCTTGGGACTGGCTAGCACAGATACGCAGTATTTT.

The V call is TRBV7-3, the J call TRBJ2-2, with a possible D match to TRBD1 (6 bases). The CDR3 spans 15 residues. With 6 bases removed from V and 2 bases from J, the gap between germline ends came to 13 bases. Germline V gene data show CDR1 as SGHTA and CDR2 as FQGTGA. The CDR3 here is CASSPGTYNTGELFF. The CDR3 DNA reads as TGTGCCAGCAGTCCCGGGACATATAACACCGGGGAGCTGTTTTTT.

The V gene is TRBV7-9, the J gene TRBJ2-7; 8 bases map to TRBD2. This CDR3 is built from 18 residues. Trimming removed 3 bases from V and 5 bases from J; junction bases left unmatched: 18. Germline V CDR1 and CDR2: SEHNR, FQNEAQ (reference sequence). CDR3 sequence (DNA): TGTGCCAGCAGCTTGGGAAACTCTCCGGGACTAGGATCCCACGAGCAGTACTTC. Translating gives CASSLGNSPGLGSHEQYF.

This clone was seen a single time. The V gene is TRBV6-1, the J gene TRBJ2-5; D remains unclear. The CDR3 covers 13 residues. V lost 4 bases, J lost 2 bases, and 8 bases lay in between. Germline V gives CDR1 MNHNS, CDR2 SASEGT. The CDR3 nucleotides read TGTGCCAGCAGTGTATCGCGGCAAGAGACCCAGTACTTC. Translation gives CASSVSRQETQYF.

This chain connects TRBV7-2 to TRBJ1-2, with D tentatively TRBD1 (5 bases). The CDR3 is 15 residues long. Germline CDR1 is SGHTA and CDR2 is FQGNSA. V was trimmed by 2 bases and J by 0 bases, leaving 10 bases between them. The CDR3 spells CASSLLAGPNYGYTF. The CDR3 DNA follows: TGTGCCAGCAGCTTACTCGCAGGGCCTAACTATGGCTACACCTTC.

The V and J genes are TRBV7-9 and TRBJ1-1, with D perhaps TRBD1 (5 bases). V lost 9 bases and J lost 5, with 13 bases in between. Germline assignment: CDR1 SEHNR and CDR2 FQNEAQ (reference sequence). CDR3 length: 12 residues. The DNA for the CDR3 is TGTGCCAGTACCCAGGGTTCTACTGAAGCTTTCTTT. This sequence encodes CASTQGSTEAFF.

V and J are TRBV27 and TRBJ1-5; D unclear. Per the germline V gene, CDR1 is MNHEY and CDR2 is SMNVEV (reference sequence). There are 18 residues in the CDR3. The germline V and J ends were trimmed by 3 bases and 5 bases, with 23 bases remaining between them. CDR3 in amino acids: CASSFLQPGRDKDQPQHF. DNA for the CDR3: TGTGCCAGCAGTTTTCTGCAGCCCGGACGAGATAAAGATCAGCCCCAGCATTTT.

The chain has TRBV18 and TRBJ1-5; D remains ambiguous. CDR1 is KGHSH and CDR2 is LQKENI in the germline V gene. This CDR3 is built from 14 residues. V lost 2 bases and J lost 3, with 8 bases in between. Written as DNA, the CDR3 is TGTGCCAGCTCACCAGTAGGGTACAATCAGCCCCAGCATTTT. Translation: CASSPVGYNQPQHF.